These 29 T cell receptor beta chains originate from one sample sequenced in a study of CD8 T cells in Susac syndrome. A quantity of about 0.45 to 1 ug RNA underwent reverse transcription using random hexamers. Each CDR3 protein is one row after TCRdb ran MiXCR on the immunoSEQ multiplex PCR reads. The sample consists of about 47,000 distinct CDR3 sequences, almost 95% of them appearing once. What was sequenced was CD8+ T cells from PBMCs. These receptors all come from a human donor in good health.

The chain links TRBV6-2 or TRBV6-3 to TRBJ2-2; D remains unclear. The V end was cut by 7 bases, the J end by 2 bases, with 11 bases between. Germline loops: CDR1 MNHEY, CDR2 SVGEGT. The CDR3 is 14 residues long. CDR3 coding DNA: TGTGCCAGCACCCTAATTGACAACACCGGGGAGCTGTTTTTT. Translated, it gives CASTLIDNTGELFF.

The rearrangement links TRBV2 to TRBJ2-7; no clear D. The V and J ends lost 8 bases and 6 bases respectively, with 23 bases between them. Looked up from germline, CDR1 is SNHLY and CDR2 is FYNNEI. The CDR3 loop spans 15 amino acids. The CDR3 is CASGPGQVIGSEQYF. DNA of the CDR3: TGTGCCAGCGGCCCTGGGCAGGTAATAGGTTCCGAGCAGTACTTC.

The gene calls are TRBV4-3 and TRBJ2-7; D might be TRBD1 (5 bases). The V end was cut by 0 bases, the J end by 3 bases, with 12 bases between. Germline CDR1 reads LGHNA; CDR2 reads YSLEER. The CDR3 spans 15 residues. The CDR3 DNA sequence: TGCGCCAGCAGCCAAGATCGGAGCAGGGTCTACGAGCAGTACTTC. This codes for CASSQDRSRVYEQYF.

The V call is TRBV7-9, the J call TRBJ2-3; no definite D call. Germline lookup yields CDR1 SEHNR and CDR2 FQNEAQ (reference sequence). V lost 5 bases and J lost 6, with 18 bases in between. This CDR3 region has 15 residues. The CDR3 region is CASSPSVPAADTQYF. For the CDR3, the DNA is TGTGCCAGCAGCCCCTCCGTCCCCGCCGCCGATACGCAGTATTTT.

V is TRBV25-1 and J is TRBJ1-1; D ambiguous. The CDR3 sequence is 15 residues long. V lost 6 bases, J lost 3 bases, and 17 bases lay in between. Germline values: CDR1 MGHDK, CDR2 SYGVNS. The CDR3 bases are TGTGCCAGCAGCGACCGATCATTTGGCGACACTGAAGCTTTCTTT. As protein: CASSDRSFGDTEAFF.

This chain connects TRBV7-9 to TRBJ1-5; 8 nucleotides line up with TRBD1. The V gene's germline CDR1 is SEHNR and CDR2 FQNEAQ (reference sequence). This CDR3 region has 15 residues. Germline trimming cut 5 bases from V and 5 bases from J; bases unmatched to any gene: 8. The CDR3 spells CASSPGTGFYQPQHF. CDR3 in DNA: TGTGCCAGCAGCCCCGGGACAGGTTTTTATCAGCCCCAGCATTTT.

The J gene is TRBJ1-2, the V gene TRBV29-1; D might be TRBD1 (6 bases). V was clipped by 4 bases and J by 4 bases, with 10 bases between them. The CDR3 spans 12 residues. In germline, CDR1 is SQVTM, CDR2 ANQGSEA. CDR3 sequence reads: CSVGDRRYGYTF. The CDR3 DNA reads TGCAGCGTTGGTGACAGGCGCTATGGCTACACCTTC.

The chain combines TRBV7-2 with TRBJ2-5, with D hard to call. The CDR3 contains 14 residues. Germline lookup yields CDR1 SGHTA and CDR2 FQGNSA. With 10 bases removed from V and 0 bases from J, the gap between germline ends came to 15 bases. The CDR3 sequence is CATPADSYQETQYF. The CDR3 DNA reads TGTGCCACCCCAGCCGACTCGTACCAAGAGACCCAGTACTTC.

The J gene is TRBJ2-1, the V gene TRBV6-5; 7 bases are a match to TRBD2. V was clipped by 6 bases and J by 3 bases; unmatched bases: 8. The germline gives CDR1 MNHEY, CDR2 SVGAGI. This CDR3 spans 15 amino acids. CDR3 sequence: CASRTTSESYNEQFF. Here the CDR3 DNA reads TGTGCCAGCAGAACCACTAGCGAAAGCTACAATGAGCAGTTCTTC.

V usage is TRBV7-2 and J usage is TRBJ2-1; D is uncertain. CDR3 length equals 14 residues. CDR1 and CDR2 (germline): SGHTA, FQGNSA. The V and J ends lost 3 bases and 2 bases respectively, with 8 bases between them. As DNA, the CDR3 is TGTGCCAGCAGCTTGCTCTCCGCCTACAATGAGCAGTTCTTC. It specifies CASSLLSAYNEQFF. Using reference TRBV7-2 and TRBJ2-1 for the parts outside the CDR3, the full variable domain is GAGVSQSPSNKVTEKGKDVELRCDPISGHTALYWYRQSLGQGLEFLIYFQGNSAPDKSGLPSDRFSAERTGGSVSTLTIQRTQQEDSAVYLCASSLLSAYNEQFFGPGTRLTVL.

V is TRBV29-1 and J is TRBJ2-5; TRBD1 is a possible D gene (5 bases). The CDR3 is made up of 13 amino acids. Germline V CDR1 and CDR2: SQVTM, ANQGSEA. Between the trimmed V and J ends, which lost 6 bases and 2 bases, there was a span of 13 bases. CDR3 residues: CSVGQGYQETQYF. CDR3 nucleotides: TGCAGCGTGGGGCAGGGCTATCAAGAGACCCAGTACTTC.

The J gene is TRBJ2-2, the V gene TRBV30; 7 bases map to TRBD2. V was clipped by 4 bases and J by 5 bases; unmatched bases: 7. The CDR3 has 14 residues. Germline-derived CDR1 and CDR2 are GTSNPN and SVGIG (reference sequence). The CDR3 bases are TGTGCCTGGAAGGCGGGAGTGTGGACCGGGGAGCTGTTTTTT. As protein: CAWKAGVWTGELFF.

The chain uses TRBV27 and TRBJ2-7; D is unresolved. CDR1 and CDR2 from the germline V gene are MNHEY and SMNVEV (reference sequence). CDR3 size: 12 residues. Trimming removed 6 bases from V and 4 bases from J, with 10 bases in between. CDR3 sequence: CASRSLGYEQYF. CDR3 bases: TGTGCCAGCAGGTCTCTCGGATACGAGCAGTACTTC.

A few counts support this clonotype. The CDR3 bases are TGTGCCTGGAGTGTAGCAGGGGGCTACGAGCAGTACTTC. It yields the protein CAWSVAGGYEQYF. The chain couples TRBV30 to TRBJ2-7; 7 nucleotides align to TRBD1. CDR3 size: 13 residues. V trimming: 0 bases; J trimming: 3 bases; junction bases outside the gene matches: 2. Germline CDR1 GTSNPN, CDR2 SVGIG (reference sequence).

V usage is TRBV2 and J usage is TRBJ2-3, with TRBD1 identical over 7 bases. The J segment lost 2 bases and the V segment lost 6 bases, leaving 8 bases of the junction unmatched. The CDR3 length is 15 residues. CDR1 and CDR2 from the germline V gene are SNHLY and FYNNEI. The CDR3 nucleotides read TGTGCCAGCAGAACCTTTGGACAGGACACAGATACGCAGTATTTT. It specifies CASRTFGQDTDTQYF.

V usage is TRBV23-1 and J usage is TRBJ2-7; 9 bases match TRBD1. TRBV23-1 falls under the ORF class, with uncertain function. CDR3 size: 13 residues. The trim removed 9 bases at V and 1 base at J, leaving 4 bases unmatched. CDR3 sequence reads: CARSDRGSYEQYF. The CDR3 DNA sequence: TGCGCCAGATCGGACAGGGGTTCCTACGAGCAGTACTTC.

The chain uses TRBV27 and TRBJ2-7; D may correspond to TRBD1 or TRBD2 (6 bases each). Trimming took off 6 bases at V and 2 bases at J, with 23 bases between the two ends. This CDR3 is 17 amino acids long. From germline, CDR1 is MNHEY and CDR2 SMNVEV (reference sequence). The CDR3 bases are TGTGCCAGCAGCCCTATATCCGTCGGGGGCTGGACCTACGAGCAGTACTTC. This translates into CASSPISVGGWTYEQYF.

V usage is TRBV7-2 and J usage is TRBJ2-1, with 14 bases lining up with TRBD2. Germline V gene lookup returns CDR1 SGHTA and CDR2 FQGNSA. This CDR3 spans 16 amino acids. With 2 bases clipped from V and 7 bases from J, the junction kept 4 bases outside the gene matches. The CDR3 spells CASSLLGTSGRNEQFF. The CDR3 coding sequence is TGTGCCAGCAGCTTACTCGGGACTAGCGGGAGAAATGAGCAGTTCTTC.

The rearrangement joins TRBV6-6 to TRBJ2-1, with a possible D match to TRBD2 (5 bases). The germline V and J ends were trimmed by 7 bases and 9 bases, with 10 bases remaining between them. The length of the CDR3 is 11 residues. In germline, CDR1 is MNHNY, CDR2 SVGAGI (reference sequence). This CDR3 reads CASTGSGEQFF. The CDR3 nucleotides read TGTGCCAGCACCGGAAGCGGTGAGCAGTTCTTC.

The chain has TRBV7-9 and TRBJ2-7, with 10 bases matching TRBD2. The ends lost 7 bases at V and 5 bases at J; junction bases unmatched: 17. This CDR3 spans 17 amino acids. CDR1 and CDR2 from the germline V gene are SEHNR and FQNEAQ (reference sequence). This chain's CDR3 is CASTTNLASGRVDEQYF. The DNA of the CDR3 is TGTGCCAGCACCACCAACCTAGCAAGCGGGAGGGTGGACGAGCAGTACTTC.

The chain couples TRBV5-1 to TRBJ1-1, with D possibly TRBD1 on 5 matching bases. The V end lost 0 bases, the J end lost 0 bases, and 15 bases lay between the germline ends. In germline, CDR1 is SGHRS, CDR2 YFSETQ. CDR3 length: 17 residues. Here the CDR3 reads CASSLDPPGGMNTEAFF. CDR3 coding DNA: TGCGCCAGCAGCTTGGACCCCCCTGGGGGGATGAACACTGAAGCTTTCTTT.

This rearrangement joins TRBV7-8 to TRBJ2-7; D gene uncertain. Germline V CDR1 and CDR2: SGHVS, FQNEAQ. With 3 bases removed from V and 3 bases from J, the gap between germline ends came to 12 bases. This CDR3 has 14 residues. CDR3 sequence reads: CASSFSTLGYEQYF. The CDR3 nucleotides are TGTGCCAGCAGCTTCTCGACGCTCGGCTACGAGCAGTACTTC.

V gene TRBV13 combines with J gene TRBJ2-7; 9 nucleotides match TRBD1. Germline V gives CDR1 PRHDT, CDR2 FYEKMQ (reference sequence). The CDR3 sequence is 15 residues long. The V gene end was trimmed by 3 bases and the J gene end by 1 base; junction bases not matched to a gene: 4. The CDR3 DNA is TGTGCCAGCAGCTTGTTCGGGACAGGGTCCTACGAGCAGTACTTC. Translated, it gives CASSLFGTGSYEQYF.

The table lists this clonotype with a count of one. The chain uses TRBV7-2 and TRBJ2-3; the D gene is possibly TRBD2 (6 bases). The CDR3 contains 15 residues. From germline, CDR1 is SGHTA and CDR2 FQGNSA. V lost 5 bases, J lost 2 bases, and 14 bases lay in between. The CDR3 nucleotides read TGTGCCAGCAGCGGCCGGGACTCTAACACAGATACGCAGTATTTT. Its translation is CASSGRDSNTDTQYF.

The gene calls are TRBV29-1 and TRBJ1-2, with D hard to call. This CDR3 is built from 13 residues. V dropped 3 bases and J dropped 7 bases, with 15 bases sitting between them. Per the germline V gene, CDR1 is SQVTM and CDR2 is ANQGSEA. CDR3 residues: CSVDLDPGGGYTF. CDR3 in DNA: TGCAGCGTTGACCTAGACCCAGGTGGTGGCTACACCTTC.

The chain carries TRBV6-1 and TRBJ2-7; 7 nucleotides align to TRBD1. CDR3 length: 15 residues. Per the germline V gene, CDR1 is MNHNS and CDR2 is SASEGT. Trimming at V came to 3 bases and at J to 0 bases, leaving 5 bases not matched to a gene. In DNA, the CDR3 is TGTGCCAGCAGTGAGCAACAGGGGAGCTCCTACGAGCAGTACTTC. This gives the protein CASSEQQGSSYEQYF.

This chain joins TRBV12-3 or TRBV12-4 and TRBJ1-5; tentatively, D is TRBD1 (6 bases). V was shortened by 3 bases and J by 5 bases, with 14 bases between the two germline ends. The CDR3 is 15 residues long. CDR3 sequence (DNA): TGTGCCAGCAGTTTCGGGCAGGGGCCTGATCAGCCCCAGCATTTT. It specifies CASSFGQGPDQPQHF.

This chain uses TRBV13 with TRBJ1-1; the match to TRBD1 covers 8 bases. In germline, CDR1 is PRHDT, CDR2 FYEKMQ (reference sequence). Trimming took 5 bases from V and 1 from J; bases not matched to a gene: 6. This CDR3 has 15 residues. CDR3 loop: CASSIRDRPNTEAFF. The CDR3 DNA reads TGTGCCAGCAGCATACGGGACAGGCCGAACACTGAAGCTTTCTTT.

The chain employs TRBV4-1 and TRBJ1-5; the D gene is possibly TRBD1 (5 bases). Between the trimmed V and J ends, which lost 0 bases and 3 bases, there was a span of 18 bases. Germline lookup yields CDR1 MGHRA and CDR2 YSYEKL. The CDR3 length is 18 residues. The CDR3 bases are TGCGCCAGCAGCCAAGATCAAATCTTGGTGACAGACAATCAGCCCCAGCATTTT. This gives the protein CASSQDQILVTDNQPQHF.